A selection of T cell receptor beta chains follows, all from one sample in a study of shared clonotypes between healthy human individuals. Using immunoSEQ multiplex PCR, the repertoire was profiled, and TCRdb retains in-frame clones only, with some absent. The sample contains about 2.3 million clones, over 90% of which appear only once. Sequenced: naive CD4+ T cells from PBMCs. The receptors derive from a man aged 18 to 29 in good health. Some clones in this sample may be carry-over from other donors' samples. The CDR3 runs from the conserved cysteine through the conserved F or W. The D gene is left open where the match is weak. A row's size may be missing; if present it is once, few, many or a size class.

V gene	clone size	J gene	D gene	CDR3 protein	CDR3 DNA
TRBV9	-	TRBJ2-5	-	CASSTQGFREETQYF	TGTGCCAGCAGCACTCAAGGGTTCCGAGAGGAGACCCAGTACTTC
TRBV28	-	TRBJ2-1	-	CASRRDPRGDEQFF	TGTGCCAGCAGGCGGGACCCCCGCGGGGATGAGCAGTTCTTC
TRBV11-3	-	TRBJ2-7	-	CASFPPANILYEQYF	TGTGCCAGCTTCCCCCCCGCAAATATCCTCTACGAGCAGTACTTC
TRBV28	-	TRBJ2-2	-	CASSLQPRSLFF	TGTGCCAGCAGTTTACAGCCCAGATCGCTGTTTTTT
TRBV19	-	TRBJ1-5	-	CASSIRAGVQPQHF	TGTGCCAGTAGTATTCGGGCAGGGGTTCAGCCCCAGCATTTT
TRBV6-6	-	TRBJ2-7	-	CASKEGLNAYEQYF	TGTGCCAGCAAGGAGGGGTTGAACGCCTACGAGCAGTACTTC
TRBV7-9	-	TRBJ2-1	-	CASSPRDSYNEQFF	TGTGCCAGCAGCCCGCGGGACAGCTACAATGAGCAGTTCTTC
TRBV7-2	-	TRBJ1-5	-	CASSFIVGNQPQHF	TGTGCCAGCAGCTTTATTGTGGGGAATCAGCCCCAGCATTTT
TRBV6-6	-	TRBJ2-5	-	CAAGSAQYF	TGTGCCGCTGGGTCAGCCCAGTACTTC
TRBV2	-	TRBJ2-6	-	CASSVGANVLTF	TGTGCCAGCAGTGTTGGGGCCAACGTCCTGACTTTC
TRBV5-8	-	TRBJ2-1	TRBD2	CASSDRGGDEQFF	TGTGCCAGCAGTGACCGGGGAGGGGATGAGCAGTTCTTC
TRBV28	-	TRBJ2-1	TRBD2	CAVGGEGYNEQFF	TGTGCAGTCGGGGGGGAGGGATACAATGAGCAGTTCTTC
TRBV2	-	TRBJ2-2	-	CASSLQQSTGELFF	TGTGCCAGCAGCCTTCAGCAGAGCACCGGGGAGCTGTTTTTT
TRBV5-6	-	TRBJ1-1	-	CASSLQGWDTEAFF	TGTGCCAGCAGCTTGCAGGGTTGGGACACTGAAGCTTTCTTT
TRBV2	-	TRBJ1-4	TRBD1	CASRTGGAREKLFF	TGTGCCAGCAGGACAGGGGGCGCTCGTGAAAAACTGTTTTTT
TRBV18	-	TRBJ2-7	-	CASSQDYRSSYEQYF	TGTGCCAGCTCACAGGACTACCGGAGCTCCTACGAGCAGTACTTC
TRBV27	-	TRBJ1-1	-	CASSLIMNTEAFF	TGTGCCAGCAGTTTAATAATGAACACTGAAGCTTTCTTT
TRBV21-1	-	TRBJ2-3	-	CASSKEGGGGMADTQYF	TGTGCCAGCAGCAAAGAAGGCGGAGGCGGGATGGCGGATACGCAGTATTTT
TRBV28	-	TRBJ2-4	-	CASSPGTGLAKNIQYF	TGTGCCAGCAGTCCGGGGACCGGTCTGGCCAAAAACATTCAGTACTTC
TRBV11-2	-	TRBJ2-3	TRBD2	CASSLVSLAGRGTQYF	TGTGCCAGCAGCTTAGTTTCCCTAGCGGGAAGGGGTACGCAGTATTTT
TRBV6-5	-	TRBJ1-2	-	CASSLRGGAGGYTF	TGTGCCAGCAGTCTAAGGGGGGGCGCAGGTGGCTACACCTTC
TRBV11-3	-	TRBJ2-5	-	CASSLGGWGRGLRETQYF	TGTGCCAGCAGCTTAGGAGGCTGGGGTCGGGGGCTTCGAGAGACCCAGTACTTC
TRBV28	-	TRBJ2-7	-	CASVRADYEQYF	TGTGCCAGCGTCCGGGCCGACTACGAGCAGTACTTC
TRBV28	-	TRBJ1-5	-	CASSLSPGKNQPQHF	TGTGCCAGCAGTTTATCCCCCGGGAAAAATCAGCCCCAGCATTTT
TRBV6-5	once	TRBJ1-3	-	CASSRGGSGNTIYF	TGTGCCAGCAGCCGTGGGGGCTCTGGAAACACCATATATTTT
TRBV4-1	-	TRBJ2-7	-	CASSSRYEQYF	TGCGCCAGCAGCTCCCGTTACGAGCAGTACTTC
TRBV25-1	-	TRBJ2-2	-	CASTANTGELFF	TGTGCCAGCACCGCGAACACCGGGGAGCTGTTTTTT
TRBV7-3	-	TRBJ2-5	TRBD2	CASSLAGHSQETQYF	TGTGCCAGCAGCCTAGCGGGACACTCCCAAGAGACCCAGTACTTC
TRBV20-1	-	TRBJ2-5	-	CSAPFETQYF	TGCAGTGCCCCCTTTGAGACCCAGTACTTC
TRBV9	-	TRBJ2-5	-	CASSVATGGETQYF	TGTGCCAGCAGCGTAGCTACTGGGGGGGAGACCCAGTACTTC
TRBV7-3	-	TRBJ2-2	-	CASSPRGTNTGELFF	TGTGCCAGCAGCCCCCGCGGCACCAACACCGGGGAGCTGTTTTTT
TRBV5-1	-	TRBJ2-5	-	CASSFRDFQETQYF	TGCGCCAGCAGCTTTAGGGACTTCCAAGAGACCCAGTACTTC
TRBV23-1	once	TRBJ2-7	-	CASSCLYF	TGCGCCAGCAGTTGTCTGTACTTC
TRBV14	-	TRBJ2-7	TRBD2	CASSPLTSGSALSYEQYF	TGTGCCAGCAGCCCTTTGACTAGCGGAAGTGCCCTCTCCTACGAGCAGTACTTC
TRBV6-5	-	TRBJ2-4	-	CARTRASLAKNIQYF	TGTGCCAGGACTAGGGCTAGCCTGGCCAAAAACATTCAGTACTTC
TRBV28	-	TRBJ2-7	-	CASSSPSMGKQYF	TGTGCCAGCAGTTCGCCTAGCATGGGGAAGCAGTACTTC
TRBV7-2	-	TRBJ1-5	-	CASSIQGNQPQHF	TGTGCCAGCAGCATACAGGGTAATCAGCCCCAGCATTTT
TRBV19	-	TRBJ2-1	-	CASSITGRSSYNEQFF	TGTGCCAGTAGTATAACAGGAAGGAGCTCCTACAATGAGCAGTTCTTC
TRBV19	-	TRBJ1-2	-	CASSIIAGFNYGYTF	TGTGCCAGTAGTATAATAGCAGGGTTTAACTATGGCTACACCTTC
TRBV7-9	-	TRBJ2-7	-	CASSLGAEIYEQYF	TGTGCCAGCAGCTTAGGAGCAGAGATCTACGAGCAGTACTTC
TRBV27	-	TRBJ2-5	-	CASQKGEGRETQYF	TGTGCCAGCCAGAAGGGGGAGGGCCGAGAGACCCAGTACTTC
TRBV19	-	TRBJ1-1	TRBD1	CASWDGETGANTEAFF	TGTGCCAGTTGGGATGGGGAGACAGGGGCGAACACTGAAGCTTTCTTT
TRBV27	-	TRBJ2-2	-	CASMRTVGTGELFF	TGTGCCAGCATGAGGACAGTGGGCACCGGGGAGCTGTTTTTT
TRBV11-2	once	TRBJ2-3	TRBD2	CASSFTSGSPDTQYF	TGTGCCAGCAGCTTTACTAGCGGGAGCCCAGATACGCAGTATTTT
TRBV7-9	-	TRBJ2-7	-	CASSSGLGGYEQYF	TGTGCCAGCAGCAGCGGACTCGGTGGCTACGAGCAGTACTTC
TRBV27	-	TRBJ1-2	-	CASSSAGRGMDGYTF	TGTGCCAGCAGTTCCGCCGGGAGAGGGATGGATGGCTACACCTTC
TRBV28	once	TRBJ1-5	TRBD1	CASSLGTGVGQPQHF	TGTGCCAGCAGTTTAGGGACAGGGGTCGGACAGCCCCAGCATTTT
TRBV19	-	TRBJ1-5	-	CASSKWGANQPQHF	TGTGCCAGTAGTAAGTGGGGGGCAAATCAGCCCCAGCATTTT
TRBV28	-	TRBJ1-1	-	CASSPGQTPNTEAFF	TGTGCCAGCAGCCCAGGACAGACACCGAACACTGAAGCTTTCTTT
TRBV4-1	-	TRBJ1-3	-	CASSQSRVGGNTIYF	TGCGCCAGCAGCCAATCCCGAGTGGGGGGAAACACCATATATTTT
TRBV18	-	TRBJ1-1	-	CASYPRARNTEAFF	TGTGCCAGCTACCCTAGAGCCAGGAACACTGAAGCTTTCTTT
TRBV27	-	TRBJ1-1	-	CASRVTGAMNTEAFF	TGTGCCAGCAGGGTGACAGGAGCAATGAACACTGAAGCTTTCTTT